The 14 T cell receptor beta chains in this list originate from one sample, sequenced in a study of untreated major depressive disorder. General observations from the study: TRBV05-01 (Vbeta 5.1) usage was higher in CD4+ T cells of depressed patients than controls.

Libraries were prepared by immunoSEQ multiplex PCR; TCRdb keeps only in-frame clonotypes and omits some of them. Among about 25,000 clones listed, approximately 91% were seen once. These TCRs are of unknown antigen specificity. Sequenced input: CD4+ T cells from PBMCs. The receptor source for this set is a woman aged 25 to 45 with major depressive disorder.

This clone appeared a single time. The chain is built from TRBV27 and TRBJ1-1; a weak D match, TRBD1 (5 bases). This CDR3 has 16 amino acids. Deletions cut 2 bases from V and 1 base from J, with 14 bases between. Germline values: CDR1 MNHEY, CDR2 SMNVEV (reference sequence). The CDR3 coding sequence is TGTGCCAGCAGTTTAATGGGGCTGGGATCGAACACTGAAGCTTTCTTT. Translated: CASSLMGLGSNTEAFF.

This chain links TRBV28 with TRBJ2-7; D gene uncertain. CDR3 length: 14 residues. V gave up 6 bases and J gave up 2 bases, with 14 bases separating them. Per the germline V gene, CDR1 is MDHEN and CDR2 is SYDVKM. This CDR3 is CASRRLQSTYEQYF. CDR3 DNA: TGTGCCAGCAGACGTTTACAGAGTACCTACGAGCAGTACTTC. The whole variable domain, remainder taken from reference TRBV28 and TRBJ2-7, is DVKVTQSSRYLVKRTGEKVFLECVQDMDHENMFWYRQDPGLGLRLIYFSYDVKMKEKGDIPEGYSVSREKKERFSLILESASTNQTSMYLCASRRLQSTYEQYFGPGTRLTVT.

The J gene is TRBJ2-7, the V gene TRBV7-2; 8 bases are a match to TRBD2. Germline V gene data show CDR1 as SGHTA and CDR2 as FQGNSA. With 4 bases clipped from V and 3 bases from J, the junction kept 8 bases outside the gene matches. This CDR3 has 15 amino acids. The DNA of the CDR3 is TGTGCCAGCAGCTCCGAGCGGGGGCGGTACTACGAGCAGTACTTC. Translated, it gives CASSSERGRYYEQYF.

CDR3 DNA sequence: TGTGCCAGCAGCGGAACTAGCGGTACCTCCTACAATGAGCAGTTCTTC. Its protein is CASSGTSGTSYNEQFF. The chain carries TRBV6-6 and TRBJ2-1; 8 nucleotides match TRBD2. The CDR3 has 16 residues. Germline CDR1 MNHNY, CDR2 SVGAGI (reference sequence). V lost 6 bases to trimming and J lost 0 bases; unmatched junction nucleotides: 7.

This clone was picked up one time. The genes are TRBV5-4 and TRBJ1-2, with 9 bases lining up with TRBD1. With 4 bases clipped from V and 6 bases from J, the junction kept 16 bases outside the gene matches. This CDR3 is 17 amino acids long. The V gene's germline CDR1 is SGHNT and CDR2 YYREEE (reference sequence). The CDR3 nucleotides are TGTGCCAGCAGCGGGTTACAGGGGGCTTTTCTACATCATGGCTACACCTTC. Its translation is CASSGLQGAFLHHGYTF.

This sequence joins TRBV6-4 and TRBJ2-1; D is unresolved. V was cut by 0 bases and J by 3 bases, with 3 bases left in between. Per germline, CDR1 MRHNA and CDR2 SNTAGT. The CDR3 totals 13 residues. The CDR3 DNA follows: TGTGCCAGCAGTGACTCGGACTACAATGAGCAGTTCTTC. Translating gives CASSDSDYNEQFF.

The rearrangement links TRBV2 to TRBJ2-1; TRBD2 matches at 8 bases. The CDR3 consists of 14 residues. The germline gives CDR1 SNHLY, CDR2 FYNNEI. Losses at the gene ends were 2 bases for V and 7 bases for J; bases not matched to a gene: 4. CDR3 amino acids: CASSELSGVNEQFF. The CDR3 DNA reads TGTGCCAGCAGTGAACTTAGCGGGGTGAATGAGCAGTTCTTC.

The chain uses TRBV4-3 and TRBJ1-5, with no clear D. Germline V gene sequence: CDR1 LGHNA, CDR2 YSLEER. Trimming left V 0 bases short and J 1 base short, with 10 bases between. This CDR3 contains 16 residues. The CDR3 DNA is TGCGCCAGCAGCCAAGATCCGGGTATAAGCAATCAGCCCCAGCATTTT. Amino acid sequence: CASSQDPGISNQPQHF.

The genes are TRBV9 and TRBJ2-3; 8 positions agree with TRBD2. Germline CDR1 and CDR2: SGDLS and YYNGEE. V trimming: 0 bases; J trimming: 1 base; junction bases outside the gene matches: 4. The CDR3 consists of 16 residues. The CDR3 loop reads CASSVGPAGGTDTQYF. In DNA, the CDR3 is TGTGCCAGCAGCGTAGGTCCAGCGGGGGGCACAGATACGCAGTATTTT.

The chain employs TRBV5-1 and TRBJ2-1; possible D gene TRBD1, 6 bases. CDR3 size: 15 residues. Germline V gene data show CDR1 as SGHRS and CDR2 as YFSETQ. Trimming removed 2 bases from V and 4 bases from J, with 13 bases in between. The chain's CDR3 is CASSFSNRDYNEQFF. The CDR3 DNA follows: TGCGCCAGCAGCTTCTCAAACAGGGATTACAATGAGCAGTTCTTC.

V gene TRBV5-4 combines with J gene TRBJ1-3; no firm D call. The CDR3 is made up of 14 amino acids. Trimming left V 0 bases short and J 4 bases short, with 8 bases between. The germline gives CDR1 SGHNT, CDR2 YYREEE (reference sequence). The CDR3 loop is CASSLGVFGNTIYF. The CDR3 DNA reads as TGTGCCAGCAGCTTGGGGGTGTTCGGAAACACCATATATTTT.

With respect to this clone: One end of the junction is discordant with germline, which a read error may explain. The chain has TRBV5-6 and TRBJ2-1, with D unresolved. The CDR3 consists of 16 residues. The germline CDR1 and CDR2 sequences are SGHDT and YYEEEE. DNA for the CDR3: TGTGCCAGCAGTTTGGTTGGTGGGCAGATTCTGAATGAGCAGTTCTTC. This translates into CASSLVGGQILNEQFF. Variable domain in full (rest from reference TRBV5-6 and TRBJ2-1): DAGVTQSPTHLIKTRGQQVTLRCSPKSGHDTVSWYQQALGQGPQFIFQYYEEEERQRGNFPDRFSGHQFPNYSSELNVNALLLGDSALYLCASSLVGGQILNEQFFGPGTRLTVL.

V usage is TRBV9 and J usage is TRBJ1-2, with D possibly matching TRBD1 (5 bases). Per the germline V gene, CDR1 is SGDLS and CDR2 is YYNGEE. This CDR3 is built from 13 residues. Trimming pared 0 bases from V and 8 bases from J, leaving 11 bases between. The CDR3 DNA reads TGTGCCAGCAGCGTAGCTCAGGGAGGGGGCTACACCTTC. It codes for CASSVAQGGGYTF. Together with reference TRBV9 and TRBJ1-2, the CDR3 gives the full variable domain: DSGVTQTPKHLITATGQRVTLRCSPRSGDLSVYWYQQSLDQGLQFLIQYYNGEERAKGNILERFSAQQFPDLHSELNLSSLELGDSALYFCASSVAQGGGYTFGSGTRLTVV.

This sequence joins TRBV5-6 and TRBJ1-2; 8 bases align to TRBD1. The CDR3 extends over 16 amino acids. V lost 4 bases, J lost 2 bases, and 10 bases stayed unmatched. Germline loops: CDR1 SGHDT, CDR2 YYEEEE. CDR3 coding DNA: TGTGCCAGCAGCCATGGCCCCGGGACAGGAAACTATGGCTACACCTTC. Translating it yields CASSHGPGTGNYGYTF.